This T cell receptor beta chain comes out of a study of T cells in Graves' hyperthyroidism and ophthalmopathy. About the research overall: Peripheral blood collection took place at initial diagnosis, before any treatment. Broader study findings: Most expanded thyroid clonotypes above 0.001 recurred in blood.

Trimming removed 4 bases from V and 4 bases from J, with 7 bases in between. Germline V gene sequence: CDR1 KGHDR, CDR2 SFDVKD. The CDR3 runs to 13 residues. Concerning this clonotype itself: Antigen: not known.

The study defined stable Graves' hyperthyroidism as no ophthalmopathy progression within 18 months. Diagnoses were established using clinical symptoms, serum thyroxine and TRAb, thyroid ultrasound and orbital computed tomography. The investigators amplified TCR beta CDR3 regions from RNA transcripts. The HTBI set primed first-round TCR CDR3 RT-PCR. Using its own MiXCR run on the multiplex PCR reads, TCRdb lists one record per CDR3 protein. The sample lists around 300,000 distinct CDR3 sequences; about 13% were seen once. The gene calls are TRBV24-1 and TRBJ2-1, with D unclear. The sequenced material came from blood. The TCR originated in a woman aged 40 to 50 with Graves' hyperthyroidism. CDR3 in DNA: TGTGCCACCAGTGACCTCTCATACAATGAGCAGTTCTTC. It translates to CATSDLSYNEQFF.